What follows are 30 T cell receptor beta chains derived from one specimen sequenced in a study of blood T cell repertoires in COVID-19 (dated by TCRdb to about 2020). Library preparation used the immunoSEQ multiplex PCR assay. The table was pulled from immuneACCESS by TCRdb, which kept in-frame rearrangements only. Such tables lose some clones; where checked, under half of the loss comes from unresolved V genes, and the rest has no known cause. The sample yields 110,000 to 150,000 clones; over 75% were counted once. Of the sample, 44% is held by the ten largest clones. The specimen sequenced was peripheral blood. The receptors stem from a human donor in a cohort sampled during active COVID-19.

The chain carries TRBV7-8 and TRBJ2-7; D is unresolved. Germline V gene data show CDR1 as SGHVS and CDR2 as FQNEAQ. The ends were cut back, 3 bases at V and 5 bases at J, with 11 bases in the middle. This CDR3 region has 13 residues. The CDR3 DNA sequence: TGTGCCAGCAGCTTCAGTCCGGCGGACGAGCAGTACTTC. Protein sequence: CASSFSPADEQYF.

CDR3 sequence: CASSQGLLLAGGEAFF. The CDR3 DNA reads as TGTGCCAGCAGCCAAGGCCTTTTGTTGGCAGGAGGTGAAGCTTTCTTT. The J gene is TRBJ1-1, the V gene TRBV14; D not resolved. V was clipped by 1 base and J by 7 bases, with 19 bases between them. Per the germline V gene, CDR1 is SGHDN and CDR2 is FVKESK. This CDR3 contains 16 residues.

The chain carries TRBV30 and TRBJ1-1, with a possible D match to TRBD1 (5 bases). Germline CDR1 and CDR2: GTSNPN and SVGIG (reference sequence). V lost 0 bases, J lost 2 bases, and 7 bases lay in between. The CDR3 length is 13 residues. DNA of the CDR3: TGTGCCTGGAGTGTACAGGCAAACACTGAAGCTTTCTTT. Translation: CAWSVQANTEAFF.

The rearrangement uses TRBV7-2 and TRBJ1-4, with 9 bases identical to TRBD1. This CDR3 has 15 amino acids. From germline, CDR1 is SGHTA and CDR2 FQGNSA. The trim removed 5 bases at V and 7 bases at J, leaving 8 bases unmatched. The CDR3 DNA follows: TGTGCCAGCAGCGCTACAGGGGGCGATTTTGAAAAACTGTTTTTT. Its translation is CASSATGGDFEKLFF.

V is TRBV29-1 and J is TRBJ2-3, with a tentative D call TRBD1 (5 bases). Germline V gene sequence: CDR1 SQVTM, CDR2 ANQGSEA. There are 13 residues in the CDR3. Trimming pared 5 bases from V and 4 bases from J, leaving 13 bases between. The CDR3 DNA reads TGCAGCGTTTCAGGGTACGACGCAGATACGCAGTATTTT. Translating it yields CSVSGYDADTQYF.

This chain uses TRBV6-6 with TRBJ1-1; D is possibly TRBD1 (5 bases). Germline V gene data show CDR1 as MNHNY and CDR2 as SVGAGI (reference sequence). V shed 7 bases and J shed 6 bases, with 24 bases lying between them. The CDR3 loop spans 16 amino acids. The CDR3 DNA reads TGTGCCAGCACCTCCCATGAGGGAGGGGATCGGTCTGAAGCTTTCTTT. It encodes CASTSHEGGDRSEAFF.

This clone was counted a single time. The CDR3 bases are TGTGCCTGGAGTGTACGCAGGGAAGGTGAAGCTTTCTTT. It yields the protein CAWSVRREGEAFF. The chain is built from TRBV30 and TRBJ1-1; D may be TRBD1 (5 bases). Germline CDR1 and CDR2: GTSNPN and SVGIG (reference sequence). The length of the CDR3 is 13 residues. Deletions cut 0 bases from V and 7 bases from J, with 12 bases between.

The chain couples TRBV2 to TRBJ2-5, with D maybe TRBD2 (6 bases). The CDR3 has 14 residues. Germline CDR1 reads SNHLY; CDR2 reads FYNNEI. Trimming pared 7 bases from V and 5 bases from J, leaving 17 bases between. CDR3 in amino acids: CASKGGGLGETQYF. The DNA for the CDR3 is TGTGCCAGCAAGGGAGGCGGGCTGGGCGAGACCCAGTACTTC.

The chain has TRBV6-6 and TRBJ1-3; unclear D gene. The CDR3 loop spans 18 amino acids. The V and J ends lost 6 bases and 5 bases respectively, with 26 bases between them. Germline-derived CDR1 and CDR2 are MNHNY and SVGAGI (reference sequence). The CDR3 nucleotides are TGTGCCAGCAGCCGACATATCGGGGAGATGGATCAGCGAAACACCATATATTTT. This gives the protein CASSRHIGEMDQRNTIYF.

This clone occurred once. This chain connects TRBV4-2 to TRBJ1-5; D unresolved. V gave up 1 base and J gave up 6 bases, with 7 bases separating them. Germline CDR1 and CDR2: LGHNA and YNFKEQ. The CDR3 is 13 residues long. This chain's CDR3 is CASSQGGGQPQHF. DNA for the CDR3: TGTGCCAGCAGCCAAGGGGGAGGTCAGCCCCAGCATTTT.

The chain combines TRBV6-1 with TRBJ2-7; 8 bases match TRBD2. The ends lost 3 bases at V and 3 bases at J; junction bases unmatched: 7. The CDR3 consists of 15 residues. CDR1 and CDR2 from the germline V gene are MNHNS and SASEGT. The DNA for the CDR3 is TGTGCCAGCAGTGAGGGGCGGGGGGTCCACTACGAGCAGTACTTC. Protein product: CASSEGRGVHYEQYF.

The V gene is TRBV6-5, the J gene TRBJ2-5, with 10 bases aligning to TRBD2. This CDR3 is built from 13 residues. Germline V gene sequence: CDR1 MNHEY, CDR2 SVGAGI. V dropped 4 bases and J dropped 5; count of bases not matched to a gene: 1. The CDR3 sequence: CASSLLAGETQYF. The CDR3 DNA is TGTGCCAGCAGTTTACTAGCGGGGGAGACCCAGTACTTC.

The chain couples TRBV5-5 to TRBJ1-1, with D tentatively TRBD1 (6 bases). This CDR3 is built from 15 residues. Deletions cut 6 bases from V and 3 bases from J, with 18 bases between. Germline CDR1 is SGHKS and CDR2 is YYEKEE (reference sequence). CDR3 amino acids: CASTSRGEGDTEAFF. In DNA, the CDR3 is TGTGCCAGCACCTCCCGGGGGGAGGGGGACACTGAAGCTTTCTTT.

CDR3 protein: CASSRTGRLFNNEQFF. In DNA form, the CDR3 reads TGTGCCAGCAGCAGGACAGGGCGCCTCTTTAACAATGAGCAGTTCTTC. V usage is TRBV9 and J usage is TRBJ2-1; TRBD1 agrees at 8 bases. V was pared by 4 bases and J by 5 bases, with 11 bases of the junction left unmatched. In germline, CDR1 is SGDLS, CDR2 YYNGEE. This CDR3 comprises 16 residues.

The V and J genes are TRBV10-3 and TRBJ1-5, with TRBD1 as a possible D gene (5 bases). The germline V gene encodes CDR1 ENHRY and CDR2 SYGVKD. The CDR3 covers 13 residues. Deletions cut 5 bases from V and 3 bases from J, with 8 bases between. The CDR3 sequence is CAISPTVNQPQHF. CDR3 coding DNA: TGTGCCATCAGTCCGACAGTCAATCAGCCCCAGCATTTT.

V usage is TRBV12-3 or TRBV12-4 and J usage is TRBJ2-5; D not certain. This CDR3 contains 13 residues. The V and J ends lost 6 bases and 5 bases respectively, with 13 bases between them. The CDR3 reads CASSRPPGETQYF. CDR3 DNA sequence: TGTGCCAGCAGCCGACCACCCGGGGAGACCCAGTACTTC.

This clone has just one count. The V and J genes are TRBV5-4 and TRBJ2-7; the match to TRBD2 covers 9 bases. The CDR3 consists of 14 residues. The V segment lost 2 bases and the J segment 2 bases; nucleotides outside the gene matches: 2. The germline V gene encodes CDR1 SGHNT and CDR2 YYREEE (reference sequence). CDR3 loop: CASSFRGGAYEQYF. CDR3 bases: TGTGCCAGCAGCTTTCGCGGGGGGGCCTACGAGCAGTACTTC.

The rearrangement links TRBV5-1 to TRBJ1-3; D call uncertain. This CDR3 is 15 amino acids long. CDR1 and CDR2 from the germline V gene are SGHRS and YFSETQ. Trimming left V 4 bases short and J 0 bases short, with 11 bases between. The CDR3 DNA sequence: TGCGCCAGCAGCCGGATGGGGAGCTCTGGAAACACCATATATTTT. Residues: CASSRMGSSGNTIYF.

V is TRBV30 and J is TRBJ1-6; no clear D gene. The ends were cut back, 0 bases at V and 8 bases at J, with 8 bases in the middle. The CDR3 is 13 residues long. CDR1 and CDR2 (germline): GTSNPN, SVGIG (reference sequence). CDR3 sequence (DNA): TGTGCCTGGAGTGTTACTCGCGATTCACCCCTCCACTTT. The encoded protein is CAWSVTRDSPLHF. Looking up the rest from reference TRBV30 and TRBJ1-6 gives the full variable domain: SQTIHQWPATLVQPVGSPLSLECTVEGTSNPNLYWYRQAAGRGLQLLFYSVGIGQISSEVPQNLSASRPQDRQFILSSKKLLLSDSGFYLCAWSVTRDSPLHFGNGTRLTVT.

The genes are TRBV18 and TRBJ2-5, with D perhaps matching TRBD2 (5 bases). The V end lost 8 bases, the J end lost 5 bases, and 12 bases lay between the germline ends. CDR3 length equals 12 residues. Germline CDR1 KGHSH, CDR2 LQKENI. The CDR3 DNA sequence: TGTGCCAGCAGGCAATGGGAGGAGACCCAGTACTTC. Its translation is CASRQWEETQYF.

The gene calls are TRBV5-1 and TRBJ1-2; D perhaps matches TRBD1 (6 bases). The CDR3 covers 13 residues. V lost 4 bases and J lost 3, with 10 bases in between. Looked up from germline, CDR1 is SGHRS and CDR2 is YFSETQ. The CDR3 is CASSPDSHYGYTF. DNA for the CDR3: TGCGCCAGCAGCCCGGACAGCCACTATGGCTACACCTTC.

V is TRBV3-1 (or the pseudogene TRBV3-2) and J is TRBJ1-1; TRBD1 might be the D (5 bases). The V gene lost 6 bases and the J gene lost 0 bases, with 14 bases spanning the gap. Germline V CDR1 and CDR2: LGHDT, YNNKEL (reference sequence). There are 15 residues in the CDR3. The CDR3 reads CASSRQSLMNTEAFF. Written as DNA, the CDR3 is TGTGCCAGCAGTCGACAGAGTCTCATGAACACTGAAGCTTTCTTT.

This clone appeared a single time. The V call is TRBV29-1, the J call TRBJ1-2; no definite D call. Germline V gene data show CDR1 as SQVTM and CDR2 as ANQGSEA. Trimming removed 8 bases from V and 4 bases from J, with 14 bases in between. The CDR3 consists of 12 residues. CDR3 sequence reads: CSTFLPGYGYTF. Here the CDR3 DNA reads TGCAGCACCTTCCTCCCCGGCTATGGCTACACCTTC.

A word on this clone: Compared with germline, one end of the junction differs, possibly owing to a read error. The rearrangement links TRBV29-1 to TRBJ2-7; 10 bases agree with TRBD2. The CDR3 contains 14 residues. The germline V gene has CDR1 SQVTM and CDR2 ANQGSEA. In nucleotides, the CDR3 is TGCAGCGTCGAAGGACTAGCGGAGTCCTACGAGCAGTACTTC. Protein: CSVEGLAESYEQYF.

The CDR3 loop is CASSYSAQGTEAFF. As DNA, the CDR3 is TGTGCCAGCAGTTACTCGGCACAGGGAACTGAAGCTTTCTTT. V gene TRBV6-2 or TRBV6-3 combines with J gene TRBJ1-1, with D possibly TRBD1 on 6 matching bases. Germline values: CDR1 MNHEY, CDR2 SVGEGT. Trimming took off 0 bases at V and 5 bases at J, with 10 bases between the two ends. The CDR3 has 14 residues.

The chain couples TRBV2 to TRBJ1-1, with D perhaps matching TRBD1 (5 bases). From germline, CDR1 is SNHLY and CDR2 FYNNEI. The CDR3 length is 15 residues. Trimming removed 1 base from V and 2 bases from J, with 11 bases in between. This chain's CDR3 is CASSEGFGGNTEAFF. For the CDR3, the DNA is TGTGCCAGCAGTGAAGGGTTCGGGGGAAACACTGAAGCTTTCTTT.

This clone was seen many times. V and J are TRBV3-1 (or the pseudogene TRBV3-2) and TRBJ2-3; possibly TRBD2 for D (5 bases). CDR3 size: 13 residues. V dropped 5 bases and J dropped 5 bases, with 11 bases sitting between them. Germline V gene sequence: CDR1 LGHDT, CDR2 YNNKEL (reference sequence). CDR3 nucleotides: TGTGCCAGCAGCGGCCGGACTCGAGATACGCAGTATTTT. Residues: CASSGRTRDTQYF.

The chain is built from TRBV5-1 and TRBJ1-4, with 9 bases that match TRBD1. Germline values: CDR1 SGHRS, CDR2 YFSETQ. The CDR3 loop spans 14 amino acids. With 7 bases clipped from V and 6 bases from J, the junction kept 7 bases outside the gene matches. For the CDR3, the DNA is TGCGCCAGCGCACCGGGACAGGGAGATGAAAAACTGTTTTTT. Amino acids: CASAPGQGDEKLFF.

Here the CDR3 reads CATSDSRGVNTQYF. The DNA of the CDR3 is TGTGCCACCAGTGACTCCAGGGGGGTGAATACGCAGTATTTT. V and J are TRBV24-1 and TRBJ2-3, with D possibly matching TRBD1 (7 bases). CDR1 is KGHDR and CDR2 is SFDVKD in the germline V gene. The germline V and J ends were trimmed by 4 bases and 7 bases, with 14 bases remaining between them. This CDR3 spans 14 amino acids.

The V gene is TRBV3-1 (or the pseudogene TRBV3-2), the J gene TRBJ2-2, with D unclear. V was clipped by 1 base and J by 4 bases, with 7 bases between them. The germline gives CDR1 LGHDT, CDR2 YNNKEL (reference sequence). The CDR3 totals 14 residues. As DNA, the CDR3 is TGTGCCAGCAGCCAAGTTACTGGCACCGGGGAGCTGTTTTTT. Translating it yields CASSQVTGTGELFF.